The rows below give T cell receptor beta chains drawn from one sample of a study of shared clonotypes between healthy human individuals. The table came from immunoSEQ multiplex PCR; TCRdb's copy has only in-frame clones and leaves some out. Of about 690,000 clones in the sample, about 90% were seen once. The material sequenced was memory CD8+ T cells from PBMCs. These receptors were taken from a man between 18 and 29 years old in good health. Some clones in this sample may be carry-over from other donors' samples. Both conserved end residues are part of each CDR3. The D gene is left open where the match is weak. Rows may omit the clone size; those that give it use once, few, many or a size class.

d_gene: TRBD2; v_gene: TRBV7-9; abundance: once; j_gene: TRBJ2-3; CDR3nt: TGTGCCAGCAAGCGGGAGAGGACAGATACGCAGTATTTT; CDR3aa: CASKRERTDTQYF
d_gene: TRBD2; v_gene: TRBV28; abundance: .; j_gene: TRBJ2-3; CDR3nt: TGTGCCAGCATGCGTGGACTAGCGGTGTCCACAGATACGCAGTATTTT; CDR3aa: CASMRGLAVSTDTQYF
d_gene: TRBD1; v_gene: TRBV27; abundance: .; j_gene: TRBJ1-5; CDR3nt: TGTGCCAGCAGTTTACTCGGGCACAGGGGGACTCAGCCCCAGCATTTT; CDR3aa: CASSLLGHRGTQPQHF
d_gene: TRBD2; v_gene: TRBV7-8; abundance: .; j_gene: TRBJ2-3; CDR3nt: TGTGCCAGCAGCTTAGCGCTGACTAGCGGGTACCGCACAGATACGCAGTATTTT; CDR3aa: CASSLALTSGYRTDTQYF
d_gene: .; v_gene: TRBV7-8; abundance: .; j_gene: TRBJ2-7; CDR3nt: TGTGCCAGCACCCCCGCTAGGAGCTCCTACGAGCAGTACTTC; CDR3aa: CASTPARSSYEQYF
d_gene: TRBD1; v_gene: TRBV27; abundance: .; j_gene: TRBJ1-4; CDR3nt: TGTGCCAGCAGTTTATTCCCTAGGGACAGCCTAAATGAAAAACTGTTTTTT; CDR3aa: CASSLFPRDSLNEKLFF
d_gene: .; v_gene: TRBV2; abundance: .; j_gene: TRBJ1-4; CDR3nt: TGTGCCAGCAGCAAAGTGGGTGGGGACGAGCGTGAAAAACTGTTTTTT; CDR3aa: CASSKVGGDEREKLFF
d_gene: .; v_gene: TRBV28; abundance: .; j_gene: TRBJ2-3; CDR3nt: TGTGCCAGCAGGATAAAATCTGGTCCAGATACGCAGTATTTT; CDR3aa: CASRIKSGPDTQYF
d_gene: .; v_gene: TRBV7-8; abundance: many; j_gene: TRBJ2-2; CDR3nt: TGTGCCAGCAGCCCCCCCCGGCTCGGGCTGTTTTTT; CDR3aa: CASSPPRLGLFF
d_gene: .; v_gene: TRBV7-2; abundance: .; j_gene: TRBJ2-1; CDR3nt: TGTGCCAGCAGCTTAGCAAATGAGCAGTTCTTC; CDR3aa: CASSLANEQFF
d_gene: TRBD2; v_gene: TRBV9; abundance: .; j_gene: TRBJ2-3; CDR3nt: TGTGCCAGCAGCGTAGGTCTAGCGGGCGGCACAGATACGCAGTATTTT; CDR3aa: CASSVGLAGGTDTQYF
d_gene: TRBD2; v_gene: TRBV29-1; abundance: .; j_gene: TRBJ2-7; CDR3nt: TGCAGCGTTGCTCTGAGTAGCGGGAGATTCGACGAGCAGTACTTC; CDR3aa: CSVALSSGRFDEQYF
d_gene: .; v_gene: TRBV4-1; abundance: .; j_gene: TRBJ2-7; CDR3nt: TGCGCCAGCAGCCAAGTCCCAGGGACCTACGAGCAGTACTTC; CDR3aa: CASSQVPGTYEQYF
d_gene: .; v_gene: TRBV13; abundance: .; j_gene: TRBJ1-1; CDR3nt: TGTGCCAGCAGCCCCGAGTCTAGCAGGGCCCAAGCTTTCTTT; CDR3aa: CASSPESSRAQAFF
d_gene: .; v_gene: TRBV19; abundance: .; j_gene: TRBJ1-5; CDR3nt: TGTGCCAGTAGTATAGGGGGGCCAGACAATCAGCCCCAGCATTTT; CDR3aa: CASSIGGPDNQPQHF
d_gene: TRBD2; v_gene: TRBV9; abundance: .; j_gene: TRBJ2-7; CDR3nt: TGTGCCAGCACCCTTGGGGGGGATCCTTCCTACGAGCAGTACTTC; CDR3aa: CASTLGGDPSYEQYF
d_gene: TRBD1; v_gene: TRBV14; abundance: .; j_gene: TRBJ2-2; CDR3nt: TGTGCCAGCAGTTTTTCTACCCGGACAGGGGGGAACACCGGGGAGCTGTTTTTT; CDR3aa: CASSFSTRTGGNTGELFF
d_gene: TRBD2; v_gene: TRBV6-5; abundance: once; j_gene: TRBJ2-7; CDR3nt: TGTGCCAGCAGTTACAAGAGGTTAGCGGGAGTTTACGAGCAGTACTTC; CDR3aa: CASSYKRLAGVYEQYF
d_gene: TRBD1; v_gene: TRBV15; abundance: .; j_gene: TRBJ2-7; CDR3nt: TGTGCCACCAGCAGACATAGGGACAGCAGCTCCTACGAGCAGTACTTC; CDR3aa: CATSRHRDSSSYEQYF
d_gene: TRBD2; v_gene: TRBV27; abundance: .; j_gene: TRBJ2-7; CDR3nt: TGTGCCAGCAGTTTAAACGGGCTAGCGGGGAACTACTACGAGCAGTACTTC; CDR3aa: CASSLNGLAGNYYEQYF
d_gene: TRBD2; v_gene: TRBV7-9; abundance: once; j_gene: TRBJ2-4; CDR3nt: TGTGCCAGCAGCTCCGCTTCGAGAGCGGGAGGCATTCAGTACTTC; CDR3aa: CASSSASRAGGIQYF
d_gene: TRBD1; v_gene: TRBV7-9; abundance: .; j_gene: TRBJ1-1; CDR3nt: TGTGCCAGCAGCCACCGACAGGGCCTCATGAACACTGAAGCTTTCTTT; CDR3aa: CASSHRQGLMNTEAFF
d_gene: .; v_gene: TRBV6-4; abundance: .; j_gene: TRBJ1-1; CDR3nt: TGTGCCAGCAGGAGCCCCGAGGGAACTTTCTTT; CDR3aa: CASRSPEGTFF
d_gene: .; v_gene: TRBV5-1; abundance: .; j_gene: TRBJ2-7; CDR3nt: TGCGCCAGCAGCTTGGGGCAGGTCTACGAGCAGTACTTC; CDR3aa: CASSLGQVYEQYF
d_gene: .; v_gene: TRBV4-3; abundance: .; j_gene: TRBJ1-1; CDR3nt: TGCGCCAGCAGCCAAGAGGGAGGGCTGGTTGAAGCTTTCTTT; CDR3aa: CASSQEGGLVEAFF
d_gene: .; v_gene: TRBV7-8; abundance: .; j_gene: TRBJ2-7; CDR3nt: TGTGCCAGCAGCAGCCGGGATGGCAGGGCGTCCTACGAGCAGTACTTC; CDR3aa: CASSSRDGRASYEQYF
d_gene: .; v_gene: TRBV27; abundance: .; j_gene: TRBJ2-5; CDR3nt: TGTGCCAGCAGTTTAGCTCCAAGCGAGACCCAGTACTTC; CDR3aa: CASSLAPSETQYF
d_gene: TRBD2; v_gene: TRBV27; abundance: once; j_gene: TRBJ2-7; CDR3nt: TGTGCCAGCAAACCTGGGACTAGCGGGGGATACGAGCAGTACTTC; CDR3aa: CASKPGTSGGYEQYF
d_gene: .; v_gene: TRBV25-1; abundance: few; j_gene: TRBJ1-2; CDR3nt: TGTGCCAGCAGTGTGACGGCGGTGGAAGGCTACACCTTC; CDR3aa: CASSVTAVEGYTF
d_gene: .; v_gene: TRBV9; abundance: .; j_gene: TRBJ2-1; CDR3nt: TGTGCCAGCAACAAATACGGGGACGGTAACAATGAGCAGTTCTTC; CDR3aa: CASNKYGDGNNEQFF
d_gene: .; v_gene: TRBV29-1; abundance: .; j_gene: TRBJ2-1; CDR3nt: TGCAGCGTTGAAGATTCTCAGGACTCCCCCGGGAACAATGAGCAGTTCTTC; CDR3aa: CSVEDSQDSPGNNEQFF
d_gene: TRBD2; v_gene: TRBV5-6; abundance: .; j_gene: TRBJ2-7; CDR3nt: TGTGCCAGCAGCCAGAATTCAGAAGCGGGATTTTGGTACGAGCAGTACTTC; CDR3aa: CASSQNSEAGFWYEQYF
d_gene: .; v_gene: TRBV7-3; abundance: .; j_gene: TRBJ2-7; CDR3nt: TGTGCCAGCAGCTTAACGGCAACCTACGAGCAGTACTTC; CDR3aa: CASSLTATYEQYF
d_gene: TRBD2; v_gene: TRBV29-1; abundance: .; j_gene: TRBJ2-2; CDR3nt: TGCAGCGTCGCCCCGGTAGCGGGAGGGAGCACCGGGGAGCTGTTTTTT; CDR3aa: CSVAPVAGGSTGELFF
d_gene: .; v_gene: TRBV7-8; abundance: .; j_gene: TRBJ2-1; CDR3nt: TGTGCCAGCAGGCCGGGGGTCTACAATGAGCAGTTCTTC; CDR3aa: CASRPGVYNEQFF
d_gene: .; v_gene: TRBV7-9; abundance: .; j_gene: TRBJ2-3; CDR3nt: TGTGCCAGCAGCGGGAGAAACACAGATACGCAGTATTTT; CDR3aa: CASSGRNTDTQYF
d_gene: .; v_gene: TRBV15; abundance: .; j_gene: TRBJ2-3; CDR3nt: TGTGCCACCAGCAGAGGGAGAACCCGCACAGATACGCAGTATTTT; CDR3aa: CATSRGRTRTDTQYF
d_gene: .; v_gene: TRBV6-5; abundance: .; j_gene: TRBJ2-7; CDR3nt: TGTGCCAGCAGTAACAGTTTCTACGAGCAGTACTTC; CDR3aa: CASSNSFYEQYF
d_gene: .; v_gene: TRBV7-9; abundance: .; j_gene: TRBJ2-7; CDR3nt: TGTGCCAGCAGCCTCCGGACCGAAGCCCCCTACGAGCAGTACTTC; CDR3aa: CASSLRTEAPYEQYF
d_gene: TRBD2; v_gene: TRBV4-2; abundance: once; j_gene: TRBJ2-7; CDR3nt: TGTGCCAGCCAACAATCCCCGGGAGGGCCCAACAACGAGCAGTACTTC; CDR3aa: CASQQSPGGPNNEQYF
d_gene: .; v_gene: TRBV7-3; abundance: once; j_gene: TRBJ2-1; CDR3nt: TGTGCCAGCAGCTTAAGGGAGGGGGCTACCTACAATGAGCAGTTCTTC; CDR3aa: CASSLREGATYNEQFF